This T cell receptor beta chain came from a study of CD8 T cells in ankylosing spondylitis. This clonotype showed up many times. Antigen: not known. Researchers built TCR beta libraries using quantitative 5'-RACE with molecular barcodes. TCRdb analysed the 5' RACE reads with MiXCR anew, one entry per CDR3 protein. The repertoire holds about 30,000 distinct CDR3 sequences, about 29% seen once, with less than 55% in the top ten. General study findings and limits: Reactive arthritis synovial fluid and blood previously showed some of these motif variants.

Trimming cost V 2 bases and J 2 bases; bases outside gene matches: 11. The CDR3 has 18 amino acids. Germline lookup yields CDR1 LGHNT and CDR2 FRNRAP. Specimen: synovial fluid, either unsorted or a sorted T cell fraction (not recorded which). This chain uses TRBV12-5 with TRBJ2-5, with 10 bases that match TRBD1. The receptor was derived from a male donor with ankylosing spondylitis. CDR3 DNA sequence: TGTGCTAGTGGTTTGTTATCGACGGGACAGGGGCTACAAGAGACCCAGTACTTC. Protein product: CASGLLSTGQGLQETQYF.